Listed below are T cell receptor beta chains from one sample, sequenced in a study of post-analysis software for immune sequencing data. Each CDR3 protein is one row after TCRdb ran MiXCR on the PCR reads. Among some 260,000 distinct CDR3 sequences, 30% to 45% were seen once, and the ten largest hold around 4.8%. The specimen sequenced was blood. These receptors came from a girl aged 10 to 17 with multiple sclerosis. The CDR3 runs from the conserved cysteine through the conserved F or W. Fields, in order: J gene, V gene, D gene, clone size, CDR3 DNA, CDR3 protein. D genes are given only for firm matches. Only part of the rows carry a size: once, few, many, or a class if the clone is expanded.

TRBJ2-5,TRBV29-1,NA,NA,TGCAGCGTTGAACTCACAATGGCAGTCCAAGAGACCCAGTACTTC,CSVELTMAVQETQYF
TRBJ1-2,TRBV5-1,NA,NA,TGCGCCAGCAGCCTCGGGACCGCCCTCCTTGGCTACACCTTC,CASSLGTALLGYTF
TRBJ2-3,TRBV7-9,NA,many,TGTGCCAGCAGCCTGGACTCAGATACGCAGTATTTT,CASSLDSDTQYF
TRBJ2-5,TRBV3-1,NA,few,TGTGCCAGCAGCAGCGGGACAGTCCGGGTGTTTGAGACCCAGTACTTC,CASSSGTVRVFETQYF
TRBJ1-2,TRBV13,TRBD1,once,TGTGCCAGCAGATACGCAGGGGGAGCCTATGGCTACACCTTC,CASRYAGGAYGYTF
TRBJ1-2,TRBV14,NA,many,TGTGCCAGCAGCTATCTGAGCCGCTATGGCTACACCTTC,CASSYLSRYGYTF
TRBJ1-2,TRBV7-2,NA,many,TGTGCCAGCAGCTTAGCCGGCGGGGCCCAATCTAATGGCTACACCTTC,CASSLAGGAQSNGYTF
TRBJ2-3,TRBV12-3/TRBV12-4,TRBD2,many,TGTGCCAGCAGTTTAGGGGGGCTAGCGGGGTACACAGATACGCAGTATTTT,CASSLGGLAGYTDTQYF
TRBJ1-2,TRBV25-1,NA,many,TGTGCCAGCAGCTCAAAGGGGGACACAGCCACCTTC,CASSSKGDTATF
TRBJ2-1,TRBV20-1,NA,NA,TGCAGTGCTAGTCCGGAGAACAATGAGCAGTTCTTC,CSASPENNEQFF
TRBJ1-1,TRBV5-1,NA,NA,TGCGCCAGCAGCTTGGGGGATAGGGAGGGGACTGAAGCTTTCTTT,CASSLGDREGTEAFF
TRBJ2-3,TRBV5-6,NA,few,TGTGCCAGCAGCTTGGCCGCGGCGTCAAGCACAGATACGCAGTATTTT,CASSLAAASSTDTQYF